Listed below are T cell receptor beta chains from one sample, sequenced in a study of persistence of HIV-infected CD4 T cells. TCRdb's table, derived via immunoSEQ multiplex PCR, lists solely in-frame clones and lacks some. The sample carries tens of thousands of clones, 82% recorded once. No antigen has been identified for these receptors. The starting material was CD4+ T cells sorted from PBMCs after approximately 19-hour stimulation, obtained from a patient who received antiretroviral therapy. Every receptor here comes from an adult woman with HIV who was CMV-seropositive. Each CDR3 is given with its conserved first and last residue. D genes are given only for firm matches. Not all rows give a size; the values are once, few, many and, for expanded clones, a class.

v_gene: TRBV18
abundance: -
j_gene: TRBJ2-1
d_gene: -
CDR3aa: CASSPIGLEGNEQFF
CDR3nt: TGTGCCAGCTCACCCATCGGGCTTGAGGGCAATGAGCAGTTCTTC

v_gene: TRBV7-2
abundance: -
j_gene: TRBJ1-1
d_gene: -
CDR3aa: CASSLDSPAFF
CDR3nt: TGTGCCAGCAGCTTAGACAGCCCAGCTTTCTTT

v_gene: TRBV10-3
abundance: -
j_gene: TRBJ1-1
d_gene: TRBD1
CDR3aa: CAISESGQGAGSTEAFF
CDR3nt: TGTGCCATCAGTGAGTCGGGACAGGGGGCGGGTAGCACTGAAGCTTTCTTT

v_gene: TRBV7-9
abundance: -
j_gene: TRBJ2-7
d_gene: TRBD1
CDR3aa: CASSLVVTGGLEQYF
CDR3nt: TGTGCCAGCAGCTTAGTGGTGACAGGGGGCCTCGAGCAGTACTTC

v_gene: TRBV18
abundance: -
j_gene: TRBJ2-7
d_gene: -
CDR3aa: CASSPTGLPSYEQYF
CDR3nt: TGTGCCAGCTCACCAACAGGACTACCCTCCTACGAGCAGTACTTC

v_gene: TRBV28
abundance: -
j_gene: TRBJ1-6
d_gene: TRBD1
CDR3aa: CASSETGTGSYNSPLHF
CDR3nt: TGTGCCAGCAGCGAAACCGGGACAGGGTCATATAATTCACCCCTCCACTTT

v_gene: TRBV20-1
abundance: once
j_gene: TRBJ2-5
d_gene: TRBD2
CDR3aa: CSASRPSGGNQETQYF
CDR3nt: TGCAGTGCTAGTAGGCCGTCGGGGGGAAACCAAGAGACCCAGTACTTC

v_gene: TRBV29-1
abundance: once
j_gene: TRBJ2-4
d_gene: TRBD1
CDR3aa: CSVEDYGRWQGAAKNIQYF
CDR3nt: TGCAGCGTTGAAGATTACGGACGGTGGCAGGGGGCGGCCAAAAACATTCAGTACTTC

v_gene: TRBV5-8
abundance: -
j_gene: TRBJ1-5
d_gene: -
CDR3aa: CASSYHVGDYSNQPQHF
CDR3nt: TGTGCCAGCAGCTACCATGTGGGGGATTATAGCAATCAGCCCCAGCATTTT

v_gene: TRBV19
abundance: few
j_gene: TRBJ1-1
d_gene: -
CDR3aa: CASSKATNTEAFF
CDR3nt: TGTGCCAGTAGTAAAGCGACGAACACTGAAGCTTTCTTT

v_gene: TRBV7-2
abundance: -
j_gene: TRBJ1-3
d_gene: TRBD1
CDR3aa: CASSPGGTGKGNTIYF
CDR3nt: TGTGCCAGCAGCCCCGGCGGGACAGGGAAAGGAAACACCATATATTTT

v_gene: TRBV24-1
abundance: -
j_gene: TRBJ1-2
d_gene: -
CDR3aa: CATSVDRDYGYTF
CDR3nt: TGTGCCACCAGTGTGGACAGAGACTATGGCTACACCTTC

v_gene: TRBV5-1
abundance: -
j_gene: TRBJ2-5
d_gene: TRBD2
CDR3aa: CASRLAGSQETQYF
CDR3nt: TGCGCCAGTAGACTAGCGGGGTCCCAAGAGACCCAGTACTTC

v_gene: TRBV19
abundance: once
j_gene: TRBJ1-5
d_gene: -
CDR3aa: CASSIRVVDLRGAQPQHF
CDR3nt: TGTGCCAGTAGTATACGCGTGGTGGACCTCAGGGGCGCTCAGCCCCAGCATTTT

v_gene: TRBV24-1
abundance: -
j_gene: TRBJ1-2
d_gene: -
CDR3aa: CATSDSSLGMANYGYTF
CDR3nt: TGTGCCACCAGTGATTCATCCCTAGGGATGGCTAACTATGGCTACACCTTC

v_gene: TRBV30
abundance: -
j_gene: TRBJ2-6
d_gene: -
CDR3aa: CAGGVQPGANVLTF
CDR3nt: TGTGCCGGTGGGGTACAGCCTGGGGCCAACGTCCTGACTTTC

v_gene: TRBV6-5
abundance: -
j_gene: TRBJ1-1
d_gene: -
CDR3aa: CASSIQPANTEAFF
CDR3nt: TGTGCCAGCTCCATACAGCCGGCAAACACTGAAGCTTTCTTT

v_gene: TRBV2
abundance: -
j_gene: TRBJ2-3
d_gene: -
CDR3aa: CASTTEGPRTDTQYF
CDR3nt: TGTGCCAGCACCACCGAGGGTCCCCGCACAGATACGCAGTATTTT

v_gene: TRBV7-8
abundance: -
j_gene: TRBJ1-2
d_gene: -
CDR3aa: CASSQSGQLYTF
CDR3nt: TGTGCCAGCAGCCAATCAGGACAACTCTACACCTTC

v_gene: TRBV7-9
abundance: -
j_gene: TRBJ1-1
d_gene: -
CDR3aa: CASSRPGGGAEAFF
CDR3nt: TGTGCCAGCAGTAGACCCGGGGGGGGCGCTGAAGCTTTCTTT

v_gene: TRBV28
abundance: -
j_gene: TRBJ1-2
d_gene: -
CDR3aa: CASSLLGGDYGYTF
CDR3nt: TGTGCCAGCAGTTTACTAGGGGGGGACTATGGCTACACCTTC

v_gene: TRBV24-1
abundance: -
j_gene: TRBJ1-6
d_gene: -
CDR3aa: CATSDAGTVNSPLHF
CDR3nt: TGTGCCACCAGTGATGCCGGGACGGTGAATTCACCCCTCCACTTT

v_gene: TRBV2
abundance: once
j_gene: TRBJ1-2
d_gene: -
CDR3aa: CASSEASTDGYGYTF
CDR3nt: TGTGCCAGCAGTGAAGCTTCGACCGACGGTTATGGCTACACCTTC

v_gene: TRBV18
abundance: -
j_gene: TRBJ2-7
d_gene: -
CDR3aa: CASSPPSSSYEQYF
CDR3nt: TGTGCCAGCTCACCACCGTCCTCCTCCTACGAGCAGTACTTC

v_gene: TRBV9
abundance: few
j_gene: TRBJ2-1
d_gene: -
CDR3aa: CASSPTLGGGRLYNEQFF
CDR3nt: TGTGCCAGCAGCCCCACACTGGGGGGGGGCAGGCTTTACAATGAGCAGTTCTTC

v_gene: TRBV25-1
abundance: -
j_gene: TRBJ2-7
d_gene: TRBD2
CDR3aa: CASSVTSGAYEQYF
CDR3nt: TGTGCCAGCAGTGTGACTAGCGGTGCCTACGAGCAGTACTTC

v_gene: TRBV2
abundance: -
j_gene: TRBJ1-4
d_gene: -
CDR3aa: CASSEGGSWEKLFF
CDR3nt: TGTGCCAGCAGTGAAGGGGGGTCCTGGGAAAAACTGTTTTTT

v_gene: TRBV28
abundance: -
j_gene: TRBJ2-7
d_gene: -
CDR3aa: CASSPYTIEQYF
CDR3nt: TGTGCCAGCAGTCCCTATACGATCGAGCAGTACTTC

v_gene: TRBV18
abundance: -
j_gene: TRBJ1-1
d_gene: -
CDR3aa: CASSPLGTWNTEAFF
CDR3nt: TGTGCCAGCTCACCACTGGGCACCTGGAACACTGAAGCTTTCTTT

v_gene: TRBV2
abundance: -
j_gene: TRBJ1-2
d_gene: -
CDR3aa: CASKKDNGYTF
CDR3nt: TGTGCCAGCAAGAAGGATAATGGCTACACCTTC

v_gene: TRBV6-1
abundance: -
j_gene: TRBJ1-1
d_gene: -
CDR3aa: CASSEDRGGTEAFF
CDR3nt: TGTGCCAGCAGTGAGGATCGGGGAGGGACTGAAGCTTTCTTT

v_gene: TRBV6-5
abundance: -
j_gene: TRBJ2-1
d_gene: -
CDR3aa: CASSYGLSVPNREQFF
CDR3nt: TGTGCCAGCAGTTACGGTCTTAGCGTCCCCAATCGTGAGCAGTTCTTC

v_gene: TRBV6-5
abundance: -
j_gene: TRBJ1-2
d_gene: -
CDR3aa: CASSKGRPSNYGYTF
CDR3nt: TGTGCCAGCAGCAAGGGACGCCCCTCAAACTATGGCTACACCTTC

v_gene: TRBV3-1/TRBV3-2
abundance: -
j_gene: TRBJ2-1
d_gene: TRBD2
CDR3aa: CASSQRRETRYNEQFF
CDR3nt: TGTGCCAGCAGCCAGAGGCGGGAGACCCGCTACAATGAGCAGTTCTTC

v_gene: TRBV5-1
abundance: -
j_gene: TRBJ1-3
d_gene: -
CDR3aa: CASQDSGNTIYF
CDR3nt: TGCGCCAGTCAGGACTCTGGAAACACCATATATTTT

v_gene: TRBV5-1
abundance: -
j_gene: TRBJ2-3
d_gene: TRBD1
CDR3aa: CASSLSGTGSTDTQYF
CDR3nt: TGCGCCAGCAGCTTGTCCGGGACAGGGAGCACAGATACGCAGTATTTT

v_gene: TRBV7-9
abundance: -
j_gene: TRBJ2-2
d_gene: -
CDR3aa: CASSPEGVSGELFF
CDR3nt: TGTGCCAGCAGCCCCGAGGGGGTGTCCGGGGAGCTGTTTTTT

v_gene: TRBV7-2
abundance: -
j_gene: TRBJ1-4
d_gene: -
CDR3aa: CASSPALQSTNEKLFF
CDR3nt: TGTGCCAGCAGCCCCGCGTTACAATCAACTAATGAAAAACTGTTTTTT

v_gene: TRBV12-3/TRBV12-4
abundance: -
j_gene: TRBJ1-2
d_gene: -
CDR3aa: CASSAAARRGYTF
CDR3nt: TGTGCCAGCAGTGCGGCTGCGCGAAGGGGCTACACCTTC

v_gene: TRBV3-1/TRBV3-2
abundance: -
j_gene: TRBJ2-5
d_gene: -
CDR3aa: CASSQAETQYF
CDR3nt: TGTGCCAGCAGCCAGGCGGAGACCCAGTACTTC

v_gene: TRBV3-1/TRBV3-2
abundance: -
j_gene: TRBJ2-3
d_gene: TRBD2
CDR3aa: CASSSSGSAGDTQYF
CDR3nt: TGTGCCAGCAGCTCTAGCGGGAGCGCAGGTGATACGCAGTATTTT

v_gene: TRBV6-4
abundance: -
j_gene: TRBJ1-6
d_gene: -
CDR3aa: CASSDSPGNSPLHF
CDR3nt: TGTGCCAGCAGTGACTCGCCCGGTAATTCACCCCTCCACTTT

v_gene: TRBV13
abundance: -
j_gene: TRBJ1-1
d_gene: TRBD1
CDR3aa: CASSSAIGTGGRLNTEAFF
CDR3nt: TGTGCCAGCAGCTCTGCCATTGGGACAGGGGGGCGTCTAAACACTGAAGCTTTCTTT

v_gene: TRBV6-2/TRBV6-3
abundance: -
j_gene: TRBJ1-2
d_gene: -
CDR3aa: CASSYNSGPRGYTF
CDR3nt: TGTGCCAGCAGTTACAACTCAGGCCCGAGGGGCTACACCTTC

v_gene: TRBV2
abundance: -
j_gene: TRBJ2-1
d_gene: -
CDR3aa: CASTLHNEQFF
CDR3nt: TGTGCCAGCACCCTCCACAATGAGCAGTTCTTC

v_gene: TRBV28
abundance: -
j_gene: TRBJ2-1
d_gene: TRBD2
CDR3aa: CASSAGGSTREQFF
CDR3nt: TGTGCCAGCAGCGCCGGGGGGTCTACAAGGGAGCAGTTCTTC